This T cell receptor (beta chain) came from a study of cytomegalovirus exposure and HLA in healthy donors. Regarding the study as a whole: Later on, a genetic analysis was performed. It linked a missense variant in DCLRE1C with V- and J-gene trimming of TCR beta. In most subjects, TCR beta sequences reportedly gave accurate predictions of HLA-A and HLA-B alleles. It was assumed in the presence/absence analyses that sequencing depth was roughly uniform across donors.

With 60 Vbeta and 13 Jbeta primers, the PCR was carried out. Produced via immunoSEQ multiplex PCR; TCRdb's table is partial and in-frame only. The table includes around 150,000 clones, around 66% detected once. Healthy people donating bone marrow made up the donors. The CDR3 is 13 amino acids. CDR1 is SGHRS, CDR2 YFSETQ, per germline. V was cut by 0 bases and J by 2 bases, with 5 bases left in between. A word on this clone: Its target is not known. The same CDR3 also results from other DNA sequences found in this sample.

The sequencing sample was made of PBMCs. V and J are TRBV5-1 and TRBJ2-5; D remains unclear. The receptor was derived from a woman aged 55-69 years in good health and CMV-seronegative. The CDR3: CASSLGQQETQYF. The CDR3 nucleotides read TGCGCCAGCAGCTTGGGGCAGCAAGAGACCCAGTACTTC. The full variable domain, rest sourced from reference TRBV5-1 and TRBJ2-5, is KAGVTQTPRYLIKTRGQQVTLSCSPISGHRSVSWYQQTPGQGLQFLFEYFSETQRNKGNFPGRFSGRQFSNSRSEMNVSTLELGDSALYLCASSLGQQETQYFGPGTRLLVL.